The 8 T cell receptor beta chains presented below share a single source sample, sequenced in a study of cytomegalovirus exposure and HLA in healthy donors. 60 Vbeta and 13 Jbeta primers were used in PCR. Clones were sequenced by immunoSEQ multiplex PCR, and TCRdb holds only the in-frame ones, with some missing. The sample includes over 90,000 clones, over 80% seen only once; the top ten take 2.5% to 3%. The sample taken for sequencing was PBMCs. The receptor source for this set is a man aged 35-49 years in good health and CMV-seronegative.

With respect to this clone: A read error may account for a junction end that differs from germline. The chain links TRBV27 to TRBJ2-1, with TRBD2 matching over 7 bases. The germline CDR1 and CDR2 sequences are MNHEY and SMNVEV (reference sequence). The CDR3 sequence is 12 residues long. The CDR3 DNA follows: TGTACCAGCAGAGCGGGGTTGGATGAGCAGTTCTTC. It translates to CTSRAGLDEQFF.

The CDR3 DNA sequence: TGTGCCAGCAGCTTATCACTAGCGGGACACACCGGGGAGCTGTTTTTT. Translated, it gives CASSLSLAGHTGELFF. This sequence joins TRBV7-2 and TRBJ2-2, with 10 nucleotides matching TRBD2. The germline V gene has CDR1 SGHTA and CDR2 FQGNSA. The CDR3 runs 16 residues. V lost 2 bases and J lost 3; bases outside the gene matches: 3.

The CDR3 loop reads CASSQKAGGNYNEQFF. CDR3 nucleotide sequence: TGCGCCAGCAGCCAAAAAGCGGGGGGGAACTACAATGAGCAGTTCTTC. The rearrangement joins TRBV4-1 to TRBJ2-1; TRBD2 agrees at 10 bases. Germline CDR1 is MGHRA and CDR2 is YSYEKL. The CDR3 spans 16 residues. V was clipped by 2 bases and J by 3 bases; unmatched bases: 4.

The CDR3 region is CASSIGQPATNEKLFF. CDR3 DNA: TGCGCCAGCAGCATCGGACAACCTGCAACTAATGAAAAACTGTTTTTT. The chain joins TRBV5-1 to TRBJ1-4, with D possibly TRBD1 on 5 matching bases. The CDR3 runs to 16 residues. Germline V gene data show CDR1 as SGHRS and CDR2 as YFSETQ. V gave up 4 bases and J gave up 0 bases, with 13 bases separating them.

The genes are TRBV23-1 and TRBJ1-2; tentative D call: TRBD1 (5 bases). TRBV23-1 is assigned to the ORF class and has an uncertain function. The CDR3 totals 14 residues. The V end lost 0 bases, the J end lost 7 bases, and 12 bases lay between the germline ends. This chain's CDR3 is CASSQSGQGGGYTF. CDR3 sequence (DNA): TGCGCCAGCAGTCAATCGGGCCAGGGCGGTGGCTACACCTTC.

This chain joins TRBV5-1 and TRBJ2-3; D not certain. Germline CDR1 and CDR2: SGHRS and YFSETQ. The CDR3 is 13 amino acids. The V gene lost 0 bases and the J gene lost 4 bases, with 6 bases spanning the gap. DNA of the CDR3: TGCGCCAGCAGCTTGGATGACTCAGATACGCAGTATTTT. Translated: CASSLDDSDTQYF.

V usage is TRBV15 and J usage is TRBJ2-3; 9 nucleotides agree with TRBD1. This CDR3 is 16 amino acids long. After removal of 2 bases from V and 3 bases from J, the junction contained 6 bases not matched to a gene. The germline CDR1 and CDR2 sequences are LNHNV and YYDKDF (reference sequence). The CDR3 sequence is CATSRPNRGRTDTQYF. CDR3 sequence (DNA): TGTGCCACCAGCAGACCAAACAGGGGGCGAACAGATACGCAGTATTTT.

Only one count was recorded for this clone. This rearrangement joins TRBV19 to TRBJ1-6; D is possibly TRBD1 (5 bases). Trimming took 9 bases from V and 7 from J, leaving 19 bases between them. Germline V gives CDR1 LNHDA, CDR2 SQIVND (reference sequence). CDR3 length equals 15 residues. CDR3 loop: CARYIVDSKNSPLHF. The CDR3 DNA reads TGTGCCAGATATATAGTCGACAGCAAGAATTCACCCCTCCACTTT.